This T cell receptor beta chain was recovered during a study of T-cell reconstitution after alpha-beta-depleted transplantation in children. This clonotype was recorded at least ten times. The CDR3 sequence is 17 residues long. Germline-derived CDR1 and CDR2 are DFQATT and SNEGSKA (reference sequence). TCRbeta library construction was performed incorporating unique molecular identifiers. TCRdb used MiXCR to reprocess the PCR reads, holding one entry per CDR3 protein. The data show about 120,000 distinct CDR3 sequences, with 23% seen just once and about 10% held by the top ten. The TCR originated in a male patient aged 2-15 years who had a stem cell transplant for chronic granulomatous disease, so the T cells may come from the graft donor. Source: PBMCs, mostly from graft donor cells, taken 180 days after TCRalphabeta/CD19-depleted stem cell transplant. The chain employs TRBV20-1 and TRBJ2-5, with 10 bases fitting TRBD1. The CDR3, as DNA: TGCAGCGCATACCACCCTACCGGGACAGGGGCTGGGGAGACCCAGTACTTC. This gives the protein CSAYHPTGTGAGETQYF.